These T cell receptor beta chains were read from a single sample in a study of T-cell memory formation after mild COVID-19. TCRdb independently ran MiXCR on the 5' RACE reads; one entry per CDR3 protein. The sample yields a few hundred thousand distinct CDR3 sequences, over 25% seen once. Input material: PBMCs or a T cell subset sorted from them (not recorded which). The receptor source for this set is an adult woman who had mild COVID-19 (a few samples of this study predate the infection). Cell type and time point are not known. Both conserved end residues are part of each CDR3. A D gene is named only where the DNA matches it firmly. Only some rows state a clone size, as once, few, many or a class for expanded clones.

>TRBV5-1|NA|TRBJ1-6|NA
TGCGCCAGCAGCCCCCTAGGTGACCCCTCCTATAATTCACCCCTCCACTTT
CASSPLGDPSYNSPLHF
>TRBV5-1|NA|TRBJ1-1|NA
TGCGCCAGCAGCTTGGGGAGGGGCACTGAAGCTTTCTTT
CASSLGRGTEAFF
>TRBV12-3/TRBV12-4|NA|TRBJ2-3|NA
TGTGCCAGCGGGAGGCCTAGCACAGATACGCAGTATTTT
CASGRPSTDTQYF
>TRBV3-1|NA|TRBJ1-3|NA
TGTGCCAGCAGCCAAGATTTGGCAAACACCATATATTTT
CASSQDLANTIYF
>TRBV2|NA|TRBJ2-1|few
TGTGCCAGCAGTCTAGGGAATCTGAAGGAGCAGTTCTTC
CASSLGNLKEQFF
>TRBV4-3|TRBD1|TRBJ1-4|NA
TGCGCCAGCAGCCACCTCGGGACAGGGTATAATGAAAAACTGTTTTTT
CASSHLGTGYNEKLFF
>TRBV6-5|TRBD2|TRBJ2-7|NA
TGTGCCAGCAGTTACTCCCCTAGCGGCGAGCAGTACTTC
CASSYSPSGEQYF
>TRBV5-8|NA|TRBJ1-4|NA
TGTGCCAGCAGCTTTGGGGTAGAACAGAAACTGTTTTTT
CASSFGVEQKLFF
>TRBV7-9|TRBD1|TRBJ2-7|NA
TGTGCCAGCAGCTTTATCTCAGGGGGACCCATTCCCTACGAGCAGTACTTC
CASSFISGGPIPYEQYF
>TRBV4-2|NA|TRBJ2-2|NA
TGTGCCAGCAGCCAAGCGGGTTTAACCGGGGAGCTGTTTTTT
CASSQAGLTGELFF
>TRBV15|TRBD2|TRBJ2-2|few
TGTGCCACCAGCAGAGGAGGGACTAGCGGAGCCACCGGGGAGCTGTTTTTT
CATSRGGTSGATGELFF
>TRBV7-2|NA|TRBJ2-5|few
TGTGCCAGCAGCCAGAGGTGGGGTGTTCAAGAGACCCAGTACTTC
CASSQRWGVQETQYF
>TRBV7-8|TRBD1|TRBJ1-4|NA
TGTGCCAGCAGCTTAGAGACCGGGACAGGGGGGGGCAATGAAAAACTGTTTTTT
CASSLETGTGGGNEKLFF
>TRBV30|TRBD2|TRBJ2-1|NA
TGTGCCTGGCCTTCCGATGGAGCGGGAGCTCCCAATGAGCAGTTCTTC
CAWPSDGAGAPNEQFF
>TRBV6-2/TRBV6-3|TRBD2|TRBJ2-7|NA
TGTGCCAGCAGCCGACTAGCCGGGACCGAGCAGTACTTC
CASSRLAGTEQYF
>TRBV5-5|NA|TRBJ2-2|NA
TGTGCCAGCAGCTTGGTTTTCCAGCGGAACACCGGGGAGCTGTTTTTT
CASSLVFQRNTGELFF
>TRBV20-1|TRBD2|TRBJ2-1|NA
TGCAGTGCTAGGTTAACTAGCGGGGGGGATGAGCAGTTCTTC
CSARLTSGGDEQFF
>TRBV7-3|NA|TRBJ1-1|few
TGTGCCAGCAGCGAGGGTGGCACGAACACTGAAGCTTTCTTT
CASSEGGTNTEAFF
>TRBV11-3|TRBD2|TRBJ2-3|NA
TGTGCCAGCAGCTCCCCGACTAGCGGGGGGCCGTTCGGTACGCAGTATTTT
CASSSPTSGGPFGTQYF
>TRBV7-3|NA|TRBJ2-3|NA
TGTGCCAGCAGCTACCGGTTGGGGAGCACAGATACGCAGTATTTT
CASSYRLGSTDTQYF
>TRBV7-9|TRBD1|TRBJ2-5|NA
TGTGCCAGCAGCCCTCGGACAGGGACTGCTCAAGAGACCCAGTACTTC
CASSPRTGTAQETQYF
>TRBV7-3|NA|TRBJ2-3|NA
TGTGCCAGCAGCTTAAACTATATAAGCACAGATACGCAGTATTTT
CASSLNYISTDTQYF